The 17 T cell receptor beta chains below all came from one sample that was sequenced in a study of blood T cell repertoires in COVID-19. Assay used: immunoSEQ multiplex PCR; TCRdb lists only in-frame clones, some missing. Counted here are approximately 280,000 clones, around nine tenths occurring once; the ten biggest clones make up about 5.5%. The sequenced material came from PBMCs or T cells enriched from blood (not recorded which). The receptors shown here come from a woman in her thirties or forties who had recovered from COVID-19.

The rearrangement uses TRBV21-1 and TRBJ2-7; whether TRBD1, the table's D call, matches the DNA was not checked. TRBV21-1 is a pseudogene segment. This CDR3 is built from 14 residues. This CDR3 reads CASSNRDRQYEQYF. The CDR3 coding sequence is TGTGCCAGCAGCAATCGGGACAGGCAGTACGAGCAGTACTTC.

This clone appeared a single time. V gene TRBV4-2 combines with J gene TRBJ1-5, with TRBD1 matching 7 bases. The CDR3 length is 16 residues. In germline, CDR1 is LGHNA, CDR2 YNFKEQ. V shed 0 bases, J shed 6 bases, and the junction held 8 bases outside the gene matches. CDR3 in amino acids: CASSQDGGQGGQPQHF. The CDR3, as DNA: TGTGCCAGCAGCCAAGATGGCGGCCAGGGGGGTCAGCCCCAGCATTTT.

The V gene is TRBV19, the J gene TRBJ1-5; 7 bases fit TRBD1. This CDR3 is built from 14 residues. The junction had 3 bases not matched to a gene; V was cut back by 6 bases and J by 1 base. From germline, CDR1 is LNHDA and CDR2 SQIVND (reference sequence). The CDR3, as DNA: TGTGCCAGTAGGTGGGACAGAAGCAATCAGCCCCAGCATTTT. Its translation is CASRWDRSNQPQHF. Full variable domain (outside the CDR3, taken from reference TRBV19 and TRBJ1-5): DGGITQSPKYLFRKEGQNVTLSCEQNLNHDAMYWYRQDPGQGLRLIYYSQIVNDFQKGDIAEGYSVSREKKESFPLTVTSAQKNPTAFYLCASRWDRSNQPQHFGDGTRLSIL.

The rearrangement joins TRBV30 to TRBJ2-3; D might be TRBD2 (6 bases). The CDR3 has 15 amino acids. From germline, CDR1 is GTSNPN and CDR2 SVGIG (reference sequence). The germline V and J ends were trimmed by 4 bases and 8 bases, with 22 bases remaining between them. This CDR3 reads CAWKMLYGSVATQYF. The DNA for the CDR3 is TGTGCCTGGAAGATGCTTTACGGGAGTGTGGCTACGCAGTATTTT.

The chain has TRBV5-4 and TRBJ1-1; D might be TRBD1 (5 bases). The length of the CDR3 is 15 residues. Germline assignment: CDR1 SGHNT and CDR2 YYREEE (reference sequence). V was pared by 1 base and J by 5 bases, with 15 bases between. The CDR3 coding sequence is TGTGCCAGCAGCTTGCGGGGGATCGGCCCAACTGAAGCTTTCTTT. This sequence encodes CASSLRGIGPTEAFF.

J is TRBJ2-1 and V is TRBV10-1; TRBD2 matches 10 bases. Germline CDR1 reads WNHNN; CDR2 reads SYGVQD (reference sequence). This CDR3 contains 15 residues. Trimming at V came to 2 bases and at J to 4 bases, leaving 2 bases not matched to a gene. CDR3 sequence reads: CASSELAGEYNEQFF. The CDR3, as DNA: TGCGCCAGCAGTGAGCTAGCGGGAGAGTACAATGAGCAGTTCTTC.

This rearrangement joins TRBV5-6 to TRBJ1-6; no reliable D call. Germline V gene sequence: CDR1 SGHDT, CDR2 YYEEEE. The V end was cut by 1 base, the J end by 10 bases, with 12 bases between. The CDR3 has 14 amino acids. CDR3 region: CASSLITAGSPLHF. In nucleotides, the CDR3 is TGTGCCAGCAGCTTGATCACAGCGGGATCACCCCTCCACTTT.

V usage is TRBV29-1 and J usage is TRBJ1-1; tentative D call: TRBD1 (5 bases). CDR3 length equals 15 residues. V dropped 1 base and J dropped 0 bases, with 12 bases sitting between them. Germline CDR1 reads SQVTM; CDR2 reads ANQGSEA. The CDR3 bases are TGCAGCGTTGAAGGACAGCCGGGTATGAACACTGAAGCTTTCTTT. Translating gives CSVEGQPGMNTEAFF. Variable domain in full (rest from reference TRBV29-1 and TRBJ1-1): SAVISQKPSRDICQRGTSLTIQCQVDSQVTMMFWYRQQPGQSLTLIATANQGSEATYESGFVIDKFPISRPNLTFSTLTVSNMSPEDSSIYLCSVEGQPGMNTEAFFGQGTRLTVV.

The CDR3 here is CASSRGLAPAYEQYF. As DNA, the CDR3 is TGTGCCAGCAGTCGGGGACTAGCGCCAGCCTACGAGCAGTACTTC. The chain is built from TRBV11-2 and TRBJ2-7; TRBD2 agrees at 10 bases. The ends lost 6 bases at V and 2 bases at J; junction bases unmatched: 7. Germline CDR1 SGHAT, CDR2 FQNNGV. The CDR3 is made up of 15 amino acids.

In its sample, this clone was seen a few times. This chain uses TRBV28 with TRBJ1-3; unclear D gene. The ends were cut back, 6 bases at V and 2 bases at J, with 23 bases in the middle. This CDR3 has 18 amino acids. Germline CDR1 reads MDHEN; CDR2 reads SYDVKM. The CDR3 reads CASSPDLLTAGAGNTIYF. The CDR3 DNA reads as TGTGCCAGCAGCCCCGATCTTCTCACAGCGGGCGCTGGAAACACCATATATTTT.

The rearrangement joins TRBV7-9 to TRBJ2-3, with a possible D match to TRBD1 (6 bases). Trimming cost V 1 base and J 4 bases, with 12 bases left between them. The length of the CDR3 is 15 residues. Germline V gene lookup returns CDR1 SEHNR and CDR2 FQNEAQ (reference sequence). CDR3 coding DNA: TGTGCCAGCAGCTTAGTCCGGGACACTGCAGATACGCAGTATTTT. It encodes CASSLVRDTADTQYF.

The V and J genes are TRBV27 and TRBJ2-7; 7 nucleotides match TRBD1. V trimming: 6 bases; J trimming: 2 bases; junction bases outside the gene matches: 10. Germline V CDR1 and CDR2: MNHEY, SMNVEV (reference sequence). CDR3 length equals 15 residues. The CDR3 DNA reads TGTGCCAGCAGCACATCGGACAGGCCCCCCTACGAGCAGTACTTC. The encoded protein is CASSTSDRPPYEQYF.

The chain couples TRBV6-6 to TRBJ2-5; D not certain. Germline V gene sequence: CDR1 MNHNY, CDR2 SVGAGI (reference sequence). V was clipped by 6 bases and J by 1 base, with 18 bases between them. The CDR3 is 16 amino acids. CDR3 residues: CASSPPAAELQETQYF. CDR3 bases: TGTGCCAGCAGCCCCCCGGCGGCAGAACTCCAAGAGACCCAGTACTTC.

V is TRBV7-9 and J is TRBJ2-2, with D possibly matching TRBD2 (5 bases). CDR1 and CDR2 (germline): SEHNR, FQNEAQ (reference sequence). CDR3 size: 15 residues. V dropped 3 bases and J dropped 6 bases, with 14 bases sitting between them. The CDR3 is CASSLRAASSGELFF. The DNA of the CDR3 is TGTGCCAGCAGCTTGAGGGCAGCTTCCTCCGGGGAGCTGTTTTTT.

This chain uses TRBV12-1 with TRBJ2-3; the table's D call of TRBD2 was not tested on the DNA. TRBV12-1 is a documented pseudogene. This CDR3 is 15 amino acids long. This CDR3 is CASRVREGGTDTQYF. In DNA form, the CDR3 reads TGTGCCAGCAGAGTTCGGGAGGGAGGCACAGATACGCAGTATTTT.

The V gene is TRBV7-2, the J gene TRBJ2-1; 8 nucleotides agree with TRBD1. Trimming at V came to 2 bases and at J to 7 bases, leaving 13 bases not matched to a gene. The CDR3 runs 17 residues. CDR1 and CDR2 (germline): SGHTA, FQGNSA. Written as DNA, the CDR3 is TGTGCCAGCAGCTTAAAGGTTCCAGGGGGCGGTGGGAATGAGCAGTTCTTC. Amino acids: CASSLKVPGGGGNEQFF.

The V and J genes are TRBV4-2 and TRBJ1-6; TRBD1 matches at 9 bases. V was pared by 4 bases and J by 7 bases, with 5 bases of the junction left unmatched. The CDR3 is made up of 15 amino acids. Germline CDR1 is LGHNA and CDR2 is YNFKEQ. The CDR3 loop is CASSRPGQGNSPLHF. In nucleotides, the CDR3 is TGTGCCAGCAGCCGACCGGGACAGGGAAATTCACCCCTCCACTTT.